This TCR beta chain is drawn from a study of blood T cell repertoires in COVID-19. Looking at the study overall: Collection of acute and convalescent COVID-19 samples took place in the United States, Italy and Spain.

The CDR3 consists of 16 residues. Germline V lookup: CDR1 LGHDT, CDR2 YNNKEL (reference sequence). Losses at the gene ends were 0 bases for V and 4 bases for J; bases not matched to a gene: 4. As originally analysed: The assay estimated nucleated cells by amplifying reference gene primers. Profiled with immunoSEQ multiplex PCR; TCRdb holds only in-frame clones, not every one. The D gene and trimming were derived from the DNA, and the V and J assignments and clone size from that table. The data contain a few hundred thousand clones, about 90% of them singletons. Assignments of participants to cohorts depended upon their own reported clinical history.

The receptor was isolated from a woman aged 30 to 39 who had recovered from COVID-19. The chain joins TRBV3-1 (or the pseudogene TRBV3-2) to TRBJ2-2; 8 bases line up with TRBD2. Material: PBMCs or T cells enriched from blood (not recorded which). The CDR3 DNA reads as TGTGCCAGCAGCCAAGAGAGACGGGGGGGCACCGGGGAGCTGTTTTTT. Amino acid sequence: CASSQERRGGTGELFF.